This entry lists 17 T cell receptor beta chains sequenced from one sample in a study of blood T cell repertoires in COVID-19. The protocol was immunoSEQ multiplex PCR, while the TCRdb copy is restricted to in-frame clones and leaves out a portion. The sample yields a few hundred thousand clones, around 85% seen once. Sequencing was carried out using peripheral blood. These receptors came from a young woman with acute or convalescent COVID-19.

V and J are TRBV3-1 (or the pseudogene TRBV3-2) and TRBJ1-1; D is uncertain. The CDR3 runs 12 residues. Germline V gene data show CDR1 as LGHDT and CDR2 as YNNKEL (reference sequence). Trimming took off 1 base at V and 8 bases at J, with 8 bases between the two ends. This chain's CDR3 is CASSQGLGEAFF. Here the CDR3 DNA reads TGTGCCAGCAGCCAAGGACTAGGGGAAGCTTTCTTT.

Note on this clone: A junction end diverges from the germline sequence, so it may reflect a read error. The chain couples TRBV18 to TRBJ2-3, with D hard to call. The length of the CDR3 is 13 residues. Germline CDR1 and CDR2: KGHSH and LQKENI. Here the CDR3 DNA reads TGTGCCAGCTCCGCTGATAGCACTGATACGCAGTATTTT. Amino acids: CASSADSTDTQYF.

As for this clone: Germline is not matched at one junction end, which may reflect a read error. The CDR3 region is CATSRDPGGTPSF. CDR3 coding DNA: TGTGCCACCAGCAGAGATCCCGGTGGGACACCCAGCTTC. V is TRBV15 and J is TRBJ2-7; D possibly corresponds to TRBD1 (6 bases). Germline V gene data show CDR1 as LNHNV and CDR2 as YYDKDF (reference sequence). The length of the CDR3 is 13 residues.

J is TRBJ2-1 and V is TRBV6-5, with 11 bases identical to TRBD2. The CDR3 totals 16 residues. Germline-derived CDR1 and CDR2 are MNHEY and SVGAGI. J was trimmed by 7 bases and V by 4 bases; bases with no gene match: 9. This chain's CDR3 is CASSFLAGGPQNEQFF. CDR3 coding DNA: TGTGCCAGCAGTTTCTTAGCGGGAGGGCCACAGAATGAGCAGTTCTTC.

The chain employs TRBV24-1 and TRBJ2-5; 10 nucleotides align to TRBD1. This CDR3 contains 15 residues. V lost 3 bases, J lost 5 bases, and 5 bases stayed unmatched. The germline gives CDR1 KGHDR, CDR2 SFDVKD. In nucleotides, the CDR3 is TGTGCCACCAGTGATCGGGACAGGGGATGGGAGACCCAGTACTTC. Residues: CATSDRDRGWETQYF.

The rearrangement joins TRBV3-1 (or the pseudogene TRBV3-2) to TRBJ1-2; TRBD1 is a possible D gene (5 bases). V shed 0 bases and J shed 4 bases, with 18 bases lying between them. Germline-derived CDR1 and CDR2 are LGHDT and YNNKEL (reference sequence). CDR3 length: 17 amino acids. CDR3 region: CASSQEEGREAIYGYTF. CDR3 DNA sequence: TGTGCCAGCAGCCAAGAAGAAGGCAGGGAGGCGATCTATGGCTACACCTTC.

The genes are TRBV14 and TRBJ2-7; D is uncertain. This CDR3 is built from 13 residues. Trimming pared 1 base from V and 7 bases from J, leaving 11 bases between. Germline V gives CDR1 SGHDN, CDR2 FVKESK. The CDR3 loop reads CASSQGVVGEQYF. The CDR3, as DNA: TGTGCCAGCAGCCAAGGGGTGGTCGGGGAGCAGTACTTC.

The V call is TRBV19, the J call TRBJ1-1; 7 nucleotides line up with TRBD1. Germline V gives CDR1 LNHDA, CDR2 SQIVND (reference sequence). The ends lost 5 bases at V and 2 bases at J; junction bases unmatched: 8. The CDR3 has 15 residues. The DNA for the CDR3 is TGTGCCAGTAGTCTAGCTACAGGGGCTAACACTGAAGCTTTCTTT. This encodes CASSLATGANTEAFF.

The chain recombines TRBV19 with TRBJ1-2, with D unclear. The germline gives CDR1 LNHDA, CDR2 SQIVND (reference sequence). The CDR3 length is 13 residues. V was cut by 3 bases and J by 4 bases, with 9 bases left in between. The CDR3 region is CASSIVLSYGYTF. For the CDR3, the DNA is TGTGCCAGTAGTATCGTCCTTAGCTATGGCTACACCTTC.

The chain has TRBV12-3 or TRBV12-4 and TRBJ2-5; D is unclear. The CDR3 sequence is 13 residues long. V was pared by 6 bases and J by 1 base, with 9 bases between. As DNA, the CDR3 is TGTGCCAGCAGCCCCTATCGCCAAGAGACCCAGTACTTC. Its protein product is CASSPYRQETQYF.

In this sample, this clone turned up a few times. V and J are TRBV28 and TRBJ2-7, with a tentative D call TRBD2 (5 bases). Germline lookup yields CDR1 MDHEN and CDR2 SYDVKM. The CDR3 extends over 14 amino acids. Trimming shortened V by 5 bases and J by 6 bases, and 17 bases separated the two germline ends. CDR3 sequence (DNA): TGTGCCAGCAGTCCACCGGGATATGCTAGCGAGCAGTACTTC. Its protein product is CASSPPGYASEQYF.

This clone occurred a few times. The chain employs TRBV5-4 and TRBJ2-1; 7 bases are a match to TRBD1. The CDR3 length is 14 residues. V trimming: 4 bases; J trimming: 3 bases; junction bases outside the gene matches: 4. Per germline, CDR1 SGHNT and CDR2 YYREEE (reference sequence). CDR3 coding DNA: TGTGCCAGCAGCCCCAGGACAGGCTACAATGAGCAGTTCTTC. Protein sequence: CASSPRTGYNEQFF. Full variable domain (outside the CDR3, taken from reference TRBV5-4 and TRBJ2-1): ETGVTQSPTHLIKTRGQQVTLRCSSQSGHNTVSWYQQALGQGPQFIFQYYREEENGRGNFPPRFSGLQFPNYSSELNVNALELDDSALYLCASSPRTGYNEQFFGPGTRLTVL.

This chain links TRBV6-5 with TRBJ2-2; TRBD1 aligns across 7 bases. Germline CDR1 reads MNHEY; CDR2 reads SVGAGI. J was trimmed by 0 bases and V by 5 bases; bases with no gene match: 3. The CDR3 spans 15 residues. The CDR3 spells CASSPDRANTGELFF. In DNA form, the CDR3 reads TGTGCCAGCAGTCCCGACAGGGCGAACACCGGGGAGCTGTTTTTT.

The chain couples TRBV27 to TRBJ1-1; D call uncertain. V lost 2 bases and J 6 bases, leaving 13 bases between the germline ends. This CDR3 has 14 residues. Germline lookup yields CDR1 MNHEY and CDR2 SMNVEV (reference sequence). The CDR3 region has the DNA TGTGCCAGCAGTTTAGATTACCGGAGCGCTGAAGCTTTCTTT. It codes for CASSLDYRSAEAFF.

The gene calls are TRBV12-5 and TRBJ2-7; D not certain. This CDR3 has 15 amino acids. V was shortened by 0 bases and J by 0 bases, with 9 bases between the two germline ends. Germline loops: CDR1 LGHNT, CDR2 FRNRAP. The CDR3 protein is CASGLVRVFSYEQYF. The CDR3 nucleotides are TGTGCTAGTGGTTTGGTAAGAGTCTTCTCCTACGAGCAGTACTTC.

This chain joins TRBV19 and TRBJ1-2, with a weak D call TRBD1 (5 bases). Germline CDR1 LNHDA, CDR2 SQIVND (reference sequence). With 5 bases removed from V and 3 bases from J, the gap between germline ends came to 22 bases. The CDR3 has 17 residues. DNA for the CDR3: TGTGCCAGTAGTGCCAAGCTAGGGGCCAAAAGATACTATGGCTACACCTTC. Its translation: CASSAKLGAKRYYGYTF.

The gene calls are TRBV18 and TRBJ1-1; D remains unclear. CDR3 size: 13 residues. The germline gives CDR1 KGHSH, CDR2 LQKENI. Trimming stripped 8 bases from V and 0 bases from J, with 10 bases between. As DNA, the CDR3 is TGTGCCAGCCCGTTTAGAATGAACACTGAAGCTTTCTTT. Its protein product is CASPFRMNTEAFF.